This T cell receptor (beta chain) was recorded in a study of PD-1 blockade in classical Hodgkin lymphoma. Some clones are missing from TCRdb's copy, which holds only in-frame ones; the method was immunoSEQ multiplex PCR. This sample has more than 55,000 clones, with around 90% found just once. All patients relapsed after autologous stem cell transplantation, and brentuximab vedotin exposure varied. Complete response, partial response or progressive disease constituted the best responses recorded. As concerns this clone: Antigen specificity is unknown. Other DNA sequences in the sample encode the same CDR3.

Study-level results: The study found that TCR diversity rose significantly by C4D1 in CD4+ but not CD8+ cells.

Germline V lookup: CDR1 SEHNR, CDR2 FQNEAQ (reference sequence). The CDR3 is 11 amino acids. Trimming cost V 5 bases and J 4 bases, with 3 bases left between them. This clonotype was sampled from a human donor with classical Hodgkin lymphoma. The material was peripheral blood mononuclear cells (PBMCs), obtained before the second cycle of nivolumab. V is TRBV7-9 and J is TRBJ1-3; D is uncertain. CDR3 sequence (DNA): TGTGCCAGCAGCCTAGGAAACACCATATATTTT. Translated, it gives CASSLGNTIYF.